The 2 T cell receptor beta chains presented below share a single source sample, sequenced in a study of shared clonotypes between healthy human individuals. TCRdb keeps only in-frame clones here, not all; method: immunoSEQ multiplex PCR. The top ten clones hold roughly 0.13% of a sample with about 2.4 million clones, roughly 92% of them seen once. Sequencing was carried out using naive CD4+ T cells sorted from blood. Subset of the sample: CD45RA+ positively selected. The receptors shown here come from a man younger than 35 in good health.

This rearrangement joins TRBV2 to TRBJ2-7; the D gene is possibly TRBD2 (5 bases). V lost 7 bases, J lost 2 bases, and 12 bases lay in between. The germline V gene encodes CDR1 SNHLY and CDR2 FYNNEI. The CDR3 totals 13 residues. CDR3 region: CASKAGVPYEQYF. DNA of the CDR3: TGTGCCAGCAAGGCGGGCGTGCCCTACGAGCAGTACTTC.

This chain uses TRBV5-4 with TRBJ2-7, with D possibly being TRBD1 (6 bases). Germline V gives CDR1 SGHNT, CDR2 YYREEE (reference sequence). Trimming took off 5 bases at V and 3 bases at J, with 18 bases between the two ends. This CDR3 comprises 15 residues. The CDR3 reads CASRQMSVDSYEQYF. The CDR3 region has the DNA TGTGCCAGCAGGCAAATGTCGGTGGACAGCTACGAGCAGTACTTC.